This TCR beta chain was captured in a study of blood T cell repertoires in COVID-19. Study details: The origin of the acute and convalescent COVID-19 samples was the United States, Italy and Spain. Sources were T cells, B-cell-depleted T cells, or PBMCs; the material itself was cDNA or gDNA.

TCRdb's copy holds only in-frame clones and misses some; the assay was immunoSEQ multiplex PCR. Among about 440,000 clones, roughly 88% were seen once, and the ten largest hold around an eighth. The length of the CDR3 is 14 residues. The V gene's germline CDR1 is MNHEY and CDR2 SVGAGI. V shed 6 bases and J shed 4 bases, with 13 bases lying between them. Enrollment of patients from Seattle took place during active infection, with longitudinal follow-up. The V call is TRBV6-5, the J call TRBJ1-5, with a possible D match to TRBD1 (5 bases). Sequencing was done on a sample of peripheral blood. The sequence came from a woman aged 50 to 65 with COVID-19, enrolled during active disease. The DNA of the CDR3 is TGTGCCAGCAGCGATCACAGGAGAAATCAGCCCCAGCATTTT. Its translation: CASSDHRRNQPQHF.